A selection of T cell receptor beta chains follows, all from one sample in a study of vaccination and CD4 T cells after COVID-19. A single record per CDR3 protein comes from TCRdb applying MiXCR to the PCR reads. This sample has 13,000 or so distinct CDR3 sequences, with roughly 70% found just once. These TCRs' antigens remain unknown. The sample comprised CD4+ T cells from blood, cultured in vitro. The source of these receptors is a human donor who had recovered from COVID-19. CDR3s include the opening cysteine and the closing phenylalanine or tryptophan. D genes are given only for firm matches. Only some rows state a clone size, as once, few, many or a class for expanded clones.

abundance | j_gene | v_gene | d_gene | CDR3nt | CDR3aa
. | TRBJ2-1 | TRBV27 | . | TGTGCCAGCAGTCGGCAGGTTCCTAATGAGCAGTTCTTC | CASSRQVPNEQFF
. | TRBJ2-2 | TRBV7-6 | TRBD2 | TGTGCCAGCAGCCCCCGGACTAGCGGGAGTGTTCTTGGCGGGGAGCTGTTTTTT | CASSPRTSGSVLGGELFF
. | TRBJ1-2 | TRBV19 | TRBD1 | TGTGCCAGTAGTCCGGGACAGGGATCCTATGGCTACACCTTC | CASSPGQGSYGYTF
. | TRBJ2-7 | TRBV7-9 | TRBD1 | TGTGCCAGTGCACAGTCGACAGGGGGATTGAGGAGCTCCTACGAGCAGTACTTC | CASAQSTGGLRSSYEQYF
few | TRBJ1-2 | TRBV20-1 | . | TGCAGTGCTAGAATTCGGGGCCGAGCCATCGATGGCTACACCTTC | CSARIRGRAIDGYTF
. | TRBJ2-2 | TRBV24-1 | TRBD2 | TGTGCCACCAGTCACGCGGGAGATTGGAACACCGGGGAGCTGTTTTTT | CATSHAGDWNTGELFF
. | TRBJ1-1 | TRBV7-3 | . | TGTGCCAGCAGCCTCACCCAGGCAGCCATGAACACTGAAGCTTTCTTT | CASSLTQAAMNTEAFF
. | TRBJ2-7 | TRBV7-8 | TRBD2 | TGTGCCAGCAGCAAACGATTGGGACTAGCGGAGAGCTACGAGCAGTACTTC | CASSKRLGLAESYEQYF
few | TRBJ2-5 | TRBV20-1 | TRBD2 | TGCAGTGCTCGAGTAGCGGGAGCTAAGAGGGAGACCCAGTACTTC | CSARVAGAKRETQYF
. | TRBJ2-7 | TRBV28 | TRBD1 | TGTGCCAGCACCTCACCGGGGACAGGAGCCTACGAGCAGTACTTC | CASTSPGTGAYEQYF
. | TRBJ1-2 | TRBV12-3/TRBV12-4 | . | TGTGCCAGCACACTTGGGTGGGCGGCTGGCTACACCTTC | CASTLGWAAGYTF
. | TRBJ2-7 | TRBV7-2 | . | TGTGCCAGCAGCTTCGTCCCCAGCTCCTACGAGCAGTACTTC | CASSFVPSSYEQYF
. | TRBJ1-1 | TRBV10-3 | . | TGTGCCATCAGCCAGACAGGGAACACTGAAGCTTTCTTT | CAISQTGNTEAFF
. | TRBJ1-6 | TRBV20-1 | . | TGCAGTGCTAGCGAGGACTTTAATAATTCACCCCTCCACTTT | CSASEDFNNSPLHF
. | TRBJ2-3 | TRBV7-8 | . | TGTGCCAGCAGCTTACGGGGAAGAGGGGTGGATACGCAGTATTTT | CASSLRGRGVDTQYF
few | TRBJ1-6 | TRBV5-5 | . | TGTGCCAGCAGCTCGGGACGGGATAATTCACCCCTCCACTTT | CASSSGRDNSPLHF
few | TRBJ1-5 | TRBV20-1 | . | TGCAGTGCACCCCCCGGGACAAACAGCAATCAGCCCCAGCATTTT | CSAPPGTNSNQPQHF
. | TRBJ1-3 | TRBV4-3 | . | TGCGCCAGCAGCCAAGAAGGAAACACCATATATTTT | CASSQEGNTIYF
. | TRBJ1-5 | TRBV5-6 | . | TGTGCCAGCAGCTCGACAGACTTAAATCAGCCCCAGCATTTT | CASSSTDLNQPQHF
. | TRBJ2-1 | TRBV20-1 | TRBD2 | TGCAGTGCTAGACCAAGACTAGCGGGAGGGGTTTCCTACAATGAGCAGTTCTTC | CSARPRLAGGVSYNEQFF
few | TRBJ1-5 | TRBV27 | . | TGTGCCAGCCCTATGGGCAGGACGAGTAGCAATCAGCCCCAGCATTTT | CASPMGRTSSNQPQHF
. | TRBJ2-5 | TRBV25-1 | . | TGTGCCAGCAACCGACGCCAAGAGACCCAGTACTTC | CASNRRQETQYF
. | TRBJ2-1 | TRBV20-1 | . | TGCAGTGCTTTTAGTAGCCCTTCCTACAATGAGCAGTTCTTC | CSAFSSPSYNEQFF
. | TRBJ1-2 | TRBV7-2 | TRBD1 | TGTGCCAGCAGCCCCCAAGGACAGGGAATTCGTGGCTACACCTTC | CASSPQGQGIRGYTF
. | TRBJ2-5 | TRBV9 | . | TGTGCCAGCAGCGTAGCCCTACGAGAGACCCAGTACTTC | CASSVALRETQYF
medium-sized | TRBJ1-5 | TRBV19 | . | TGTGCCAGTTCCCCCGTGGGGAGGCGCAATCAGCCCCAGCATTTT | CASSPVGRRNQPQHF
few | TRBJ2-3 | TRBV24-1 | . | TGTGCCACCAGTGTCCCGGGACCGTTCACAGATACGCAGTATTTT | CATSVPGPFTDTQYF
. | TRBJ1-1 | TRBV20-1 | . | TGCAGTGCTTTCCGGACGGGAATGAACACTGAAGCTTTCTTT | CSAFRTGMNTEAFF
. | TRBJ2-5 | TRBV7-9 | TRBD2 | TGTGCCAGCAGCTTAGTGAGGAGGACTAGCGGGGGACAAGAGACCCAGTACTTC | CASSLVRRTSGGQETQYF
. | TRBJ1-1 | TRBV6-5 | TRBD1 | TGTGCCAGCAGTTATTTTAAAAGGGGGCTAGGCACTGAAGCTTTCTTT | CASSYFKRGLGTEAFF
. | TRBJ1-2 | TRBV27 | . | TGTGCCAGCAGCGACCCTCCTCGCACAGGGTCCCAATATGGCTACACCTTC | CASSDPPRTGSQYGYTF
. | TRBJ2-3 | TRBV7-8 | . | TGTGCCAGCAGCTTAGACGGGCTTTCCACAGATACGCAGTATTTT | CASSLDGLSTDTQYF
. | TRBJ1-2 | TRBV10-3 | . | TGTGCCACCGCGACTGAAGGGGATGGCTACACCTTC | CATATEGDGYTF
. | TRBJ1-1 | TRBV7-2 | . | TGTGCCAGCAGCTTAGAGATGAACACTGAAGCTTTCTTT | CASSLEMNTEAFF
few | TRBJ1-1 | TRBV6-2/TRBV6-3 | . | TGTGCCAGCAGCGACCCGAGTCGGGCTGAAGCTTTCTTT | CASSDPSRAEAFF
. | TRBJ2-7 | TRBV6-2/TRBV6-3 | TRBD2 | TGTGCCAGCAGCCCCTGGACTAGCGGGGGGCACTACGAGCAGTACTTC | CASSPWTSGGHYEQYF
. | TRBJ2-3 | TRBV11-3 | TRBD2 | TGTGCCAGCAGCACACCCCTCAGCGGGGGCGGGTCAGATACGCAGTATTTT | CASSTPLSGGGSDTQYF
. | TRBJ2-7 | TRBV6-4 | . | TGTGCCAGCAGTCCCGGGACGGGGAGCTCCTACGAGCAGTACTTC | CASSPGTGSSYEQYF
few | TRBJ1-5 | TRBV19 | TRBD1 | TGTGCCAGTAGACTAGAGACAGGGGGTAATCAGCCCCAGCATTTT | CASRLETGGNQPQHF